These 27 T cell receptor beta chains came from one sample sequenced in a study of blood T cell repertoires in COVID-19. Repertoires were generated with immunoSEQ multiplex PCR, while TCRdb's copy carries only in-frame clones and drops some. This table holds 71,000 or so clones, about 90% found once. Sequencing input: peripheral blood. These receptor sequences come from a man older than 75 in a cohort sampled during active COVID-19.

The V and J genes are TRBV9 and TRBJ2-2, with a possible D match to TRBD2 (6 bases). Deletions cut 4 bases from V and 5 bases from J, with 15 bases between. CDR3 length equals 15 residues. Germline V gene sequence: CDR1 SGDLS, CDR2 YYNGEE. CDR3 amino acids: CASSPRLEGTGELFF. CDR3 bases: TGTGCCAGCAGCCCCCGACTAGAGGGGACCGGGGAGCTGTTTTTT.

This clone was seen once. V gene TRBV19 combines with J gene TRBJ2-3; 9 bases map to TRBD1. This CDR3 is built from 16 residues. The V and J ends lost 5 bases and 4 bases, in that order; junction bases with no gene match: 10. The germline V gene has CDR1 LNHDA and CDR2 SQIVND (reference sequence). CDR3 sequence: CASSPRQGEFADTQYF. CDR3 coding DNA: TGTGCCAGTAGTCCACGACAGGGGGAGTTCGCAGATACGCAGTATTTT.

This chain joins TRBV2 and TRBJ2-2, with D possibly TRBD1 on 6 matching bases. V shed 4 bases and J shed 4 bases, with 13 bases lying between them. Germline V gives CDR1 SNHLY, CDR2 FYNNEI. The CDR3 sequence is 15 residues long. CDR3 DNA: TGTGCCAGCAGTGTGACAGGCGTAAGCACCGGGGAGCTGTTTTTT. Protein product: CASSVTGVSTGELFF.

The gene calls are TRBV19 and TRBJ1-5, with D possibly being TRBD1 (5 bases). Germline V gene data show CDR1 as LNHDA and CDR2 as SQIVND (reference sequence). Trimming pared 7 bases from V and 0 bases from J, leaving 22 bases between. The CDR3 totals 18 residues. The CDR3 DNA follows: TGTGCCAGTACCCGGACCGTGGGGCAGATTTATAGCAATCAGCCCCAGCATTTT. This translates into CASTRTVGQIYSNQPQHF. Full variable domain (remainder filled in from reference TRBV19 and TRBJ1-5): DGGITQSPKYLFRKEGQNVTLSCEQNLNHDAMYWYRQDPGQGLRLIYYSQIVNDFQKGDIAEGYSVSREKKESFPLTVTSAQKNPTAFYLCASTRTVGQIYSNQPQHFGDGTRLSIL.

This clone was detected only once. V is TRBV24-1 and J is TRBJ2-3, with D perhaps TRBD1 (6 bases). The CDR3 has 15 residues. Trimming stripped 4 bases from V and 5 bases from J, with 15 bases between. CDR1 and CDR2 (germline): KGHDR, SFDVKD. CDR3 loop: CATSDPGATIDTQYF. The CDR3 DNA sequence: TGTGCCACCAGTGACCCAGGGGCCACTATAGATACGCAGTATTTT.

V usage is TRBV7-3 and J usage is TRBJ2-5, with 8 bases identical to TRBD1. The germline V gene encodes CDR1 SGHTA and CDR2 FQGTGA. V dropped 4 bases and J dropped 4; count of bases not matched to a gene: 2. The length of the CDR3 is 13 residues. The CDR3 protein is CASSWGQAETQYF. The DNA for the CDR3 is TGTGCCAGCAGCTGGGGACAGGCAGAGACCCAGTACTTC.

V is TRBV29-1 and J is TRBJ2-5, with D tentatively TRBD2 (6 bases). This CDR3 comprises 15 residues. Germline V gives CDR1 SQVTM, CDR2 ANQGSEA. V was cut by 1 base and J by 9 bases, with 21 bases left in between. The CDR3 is CSVEGVSGPQGAQYF. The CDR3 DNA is TGCAGCGTTGAAGGCGTTAGCGGACCCCAAGGGGCCCAGTACTTC.

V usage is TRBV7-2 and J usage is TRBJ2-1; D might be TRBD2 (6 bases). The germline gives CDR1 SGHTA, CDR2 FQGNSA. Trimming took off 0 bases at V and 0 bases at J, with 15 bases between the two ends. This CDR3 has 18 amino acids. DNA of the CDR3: TGTGCCAGCAGCTTAGCGGCGGGCCGGGGGAGCTCCTACAATGAGCAGTTCTTC. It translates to CASSLAAGRGSSYNEQFF.

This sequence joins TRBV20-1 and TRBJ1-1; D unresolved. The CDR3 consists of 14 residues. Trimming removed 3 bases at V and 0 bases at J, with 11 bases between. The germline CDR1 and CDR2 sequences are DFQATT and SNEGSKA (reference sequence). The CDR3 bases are TGCAGTGCTAGTCTGCGGAGGGTGAACACTGAAGCTTTCTTT. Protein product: CSASLRRVNTEAFF.

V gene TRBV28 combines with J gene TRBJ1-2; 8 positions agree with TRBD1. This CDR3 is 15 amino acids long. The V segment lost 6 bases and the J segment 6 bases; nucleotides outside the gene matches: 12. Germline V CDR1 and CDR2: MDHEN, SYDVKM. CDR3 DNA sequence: TGTGCCAGCAGAGTTCCAGGGGGCGAACAAAATGGCTACACCTTC. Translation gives CASRVPGGEQNGYTF.

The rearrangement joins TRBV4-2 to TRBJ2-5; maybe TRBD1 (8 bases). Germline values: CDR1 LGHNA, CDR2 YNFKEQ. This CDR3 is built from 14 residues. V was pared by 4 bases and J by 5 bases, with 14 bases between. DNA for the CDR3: TGTGCCAGCAGCCCAGGGGGCGGGGGTGAGACCCAGTACTTC. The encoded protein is CASSPGGGGETQYF.

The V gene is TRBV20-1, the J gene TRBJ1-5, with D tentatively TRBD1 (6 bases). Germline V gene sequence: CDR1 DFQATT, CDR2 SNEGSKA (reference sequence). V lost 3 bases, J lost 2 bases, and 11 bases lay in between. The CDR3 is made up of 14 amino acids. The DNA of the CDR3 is TGCAGTGCTAGTCCCAGGGGACGCAATCAGCCCCAGCATTTT. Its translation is CSASPRGRNQPQHF.

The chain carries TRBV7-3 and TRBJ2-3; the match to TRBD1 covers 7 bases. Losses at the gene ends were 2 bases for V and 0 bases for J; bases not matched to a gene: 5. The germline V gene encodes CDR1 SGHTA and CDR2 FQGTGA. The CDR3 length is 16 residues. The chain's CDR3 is CASSLDEGGSTDTQYF. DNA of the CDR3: TGTGCCAGCAGCTTAGATGAAGGGGGCAGCACAGATACGCAGTATTTT.

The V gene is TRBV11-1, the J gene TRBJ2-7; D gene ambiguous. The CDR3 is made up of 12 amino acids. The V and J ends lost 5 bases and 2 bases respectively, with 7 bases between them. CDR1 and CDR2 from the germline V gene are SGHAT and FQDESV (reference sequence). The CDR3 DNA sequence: TGTGCCAGCAGCGCACAGACCTACGAGCAGTACGTC. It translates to CASSAQTYEQYV.

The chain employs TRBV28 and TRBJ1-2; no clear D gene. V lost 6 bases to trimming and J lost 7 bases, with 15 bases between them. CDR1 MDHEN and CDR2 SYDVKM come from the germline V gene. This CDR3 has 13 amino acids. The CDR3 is CASSRTEIGGYTF. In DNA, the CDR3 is TGTGCCAGCAGCCGGACTGAGATCGGTGGCTACACCTTC.

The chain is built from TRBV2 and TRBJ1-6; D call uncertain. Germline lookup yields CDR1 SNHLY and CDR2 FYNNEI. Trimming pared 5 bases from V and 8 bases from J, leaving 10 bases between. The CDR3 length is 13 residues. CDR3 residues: CASSQNLDSPLHF. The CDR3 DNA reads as TGTGCCAGCAGTCAAAACTTGGATTCACCCCTCCACTTT.

CDR3 nucleotide sequence: TGTGCCAGCAGCGAGCCCGGCGACAGGGGGCAGGAGACCCAGTACTTC. Protein product: CASSEPGDRGQETQYF. The chain couples TRBV7-9 to TRBJ2-5; 10 bases are a match to TRBD1. Germline CDR1 reads SEHNR; CDR2 reads FQNEAQ (reference sequence). CDR3 length: 16 residues. After removal of 5 bases from V and 5 bases from J, the junction contained 11 bases not matched to a gene.

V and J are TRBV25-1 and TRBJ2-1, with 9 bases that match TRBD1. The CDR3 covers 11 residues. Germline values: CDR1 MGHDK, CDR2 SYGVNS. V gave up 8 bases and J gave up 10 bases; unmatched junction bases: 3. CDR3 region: CASEDRGEQFF. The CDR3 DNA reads TGTGCCAGCGAAGACAGGGGGGAGCAGTTCTTC.

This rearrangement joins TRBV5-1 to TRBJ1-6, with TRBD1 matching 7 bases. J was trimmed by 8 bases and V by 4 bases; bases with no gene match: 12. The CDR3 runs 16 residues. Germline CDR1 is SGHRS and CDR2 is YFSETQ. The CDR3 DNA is TGCGCCAGCAGCCCGTGGGTGGGACAGAAGCATTCACCCCTCCACTTT. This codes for CASSPWVGQKHSPLHF.

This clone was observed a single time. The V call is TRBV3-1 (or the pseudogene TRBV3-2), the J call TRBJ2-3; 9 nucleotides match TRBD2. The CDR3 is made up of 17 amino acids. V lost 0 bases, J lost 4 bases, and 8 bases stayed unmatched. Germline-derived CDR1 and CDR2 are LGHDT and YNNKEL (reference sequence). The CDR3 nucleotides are TGTGCCAGCAGCCAAGATCTGGCGGGGGGGTTGGCAGATACGCAGTATTTT. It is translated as CASSQDLAGGLADTQYF.

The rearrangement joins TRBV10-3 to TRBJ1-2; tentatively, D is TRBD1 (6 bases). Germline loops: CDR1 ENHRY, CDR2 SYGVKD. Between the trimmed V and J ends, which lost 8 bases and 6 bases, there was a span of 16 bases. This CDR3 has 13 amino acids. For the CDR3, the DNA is TGTGCCATCGACACAAGTACAGGGAATGGCTACACCTTC. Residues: CAIDTSTGNGYTF.

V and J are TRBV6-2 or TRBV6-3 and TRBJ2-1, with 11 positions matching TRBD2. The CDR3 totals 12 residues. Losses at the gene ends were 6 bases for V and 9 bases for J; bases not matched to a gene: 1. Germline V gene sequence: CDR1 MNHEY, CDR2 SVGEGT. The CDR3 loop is CASSTSGGEQFF. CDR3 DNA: TGTGCCAGCAGCACTAGCGGGGGTGAGCAGTTCTTC.

CDR3 DNA sequence: TGCGCCAGCAGCCTACTAGCGGGGGGGCGCACCGGGGAGCTGTTTTTT. Residues: CASSLLAGGRTGELFF. The V and J genes are TRBV5-1 and TRBJ2-2; 13 positions agree with TRBD2. J gave up 4 bases and V 4 bases, and 4 bases lay outside the gene matches. CDR3 size: 16 residues. In germline, CDR1 is SGHRS, CDR2 YFSETQ.

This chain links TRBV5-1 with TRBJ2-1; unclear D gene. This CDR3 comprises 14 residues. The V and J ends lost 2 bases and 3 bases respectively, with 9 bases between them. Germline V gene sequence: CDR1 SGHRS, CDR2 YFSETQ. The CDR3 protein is CASSFGRNYNEQFF. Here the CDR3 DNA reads TGCGCCAGCAGCTTTGGCAGGAACTACAATGAGCAGTTCTTC.

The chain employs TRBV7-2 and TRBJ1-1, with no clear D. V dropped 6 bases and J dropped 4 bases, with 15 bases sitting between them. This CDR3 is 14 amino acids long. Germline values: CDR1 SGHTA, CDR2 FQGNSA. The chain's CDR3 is CASSMESLGTEAFF. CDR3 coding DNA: TGTGCCAGCAGTATGGAGAGCCTGGGCACTGAAGCTTTCTTT.

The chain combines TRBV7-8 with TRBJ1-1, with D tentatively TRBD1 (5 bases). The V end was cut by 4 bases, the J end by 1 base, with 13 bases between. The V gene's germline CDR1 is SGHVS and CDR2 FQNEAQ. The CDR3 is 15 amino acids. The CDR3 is CASSSSTVKNTEAFF. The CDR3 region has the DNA TGTGCCAGCAGCTCGTCGACAGTGAAGAACACTGAAGCTTTCTTT.

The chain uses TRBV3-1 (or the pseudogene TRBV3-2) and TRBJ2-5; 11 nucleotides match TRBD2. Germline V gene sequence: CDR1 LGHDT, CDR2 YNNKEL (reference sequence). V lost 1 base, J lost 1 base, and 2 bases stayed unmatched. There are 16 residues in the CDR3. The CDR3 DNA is TGTGCCAGCAGCCAAGTTAGCGGGGGGGTCCAAGAGACCCAGTACTTC. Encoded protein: CASSQVSGGVQETQYF.